Listed below are T cell receptor beta chains from one sample, sequenced in a study of blood T cell repertoires in COVID-19. Produced via immunoSEQ multiplex PCR; TCRdb's table is partial and in-frame only. The sample comprises roughly 360,000 clones, about 80% of which are singletons, and around 1.1% rests with the top ten. Material: peripheral blood. All receptors come from a human donor with acute or convalescent COVID-19. The donor label of this sample is uncertain. CDR3s include the opening cysteine and the closing phenylalanine or tryptophan. A D gene is named only where the DNA matches it firmly. Clone size is stated in some rows and not others, as once, few, many or a class when expanded.

length: 18; size: .; D: .; V: TRBV5-6; J: TRBJ1-2; DNA: TGTGCCAGCAGCTTGTCAGTCTTGGGGGGGAAGCTTGGCTATGGCTACACCTTC; CDR3: CASSLSVLGGKLGYGYTF
length: 14; size: .; D: TRBD2; V: TRBV6-6; J: TRBJ2-7; DNA: TGTGCCAGCAGCCAAACTAGCGGTGCCTACGAGCAGTACTTC; CDR3: CASSQTSGAYEQYF
length: 13; size: .; D: .; V: TRBV7-2; J: TRBJ1-1; DNA: TGTGCCAGCAGCTCCCAGAGGTACACTGAAGCTTTCTTT; CDR3: CASSSQRYTEAFF
length: 15; size: .; D: .; V: TRBV7-6; J: TRBJ2-3; DNA: TGTGCCAGCAGCCGTACTAGCCCCAGGGCAGATACGCAGTATTTT; CDR3: CASSRTSPRADTQYF
length: 18; size: .; D: TRBD1; V: TRBV15; J: TRBJ2-7; DNA: TGTGCCACCAGCAGAGATTGGTGGGGACAGGGGGTCTCCTACGAGCAGTACTTC; CDR3: CATSRDWWGQGVSYEQYF
length: 15; size: .; D: TRBD1; V: TRBV6-4; J: TRBJ2-3; DNA: TGTGCCAGCAGTAAACAGGGGGCCCGCACAGATACGCAGTATTTT; CDR3: CASSKQGARTDTQYF
length: 16; size: once; D: .; V: TRBV3-1/TRBV3-2; J: TRBJ1-3; DNA: TGTGCCAGCAGCCAAGTTGACAGGCACTCTGGAAACACCATATATTTT; CDR3: CASSQVDRHSGNTIYF
length: 13; size: .; D: TRBD2; V: TRBV12-3/TRBV12-4; J: TRBJ2-7; DNA: TGTGCCAGCAGCCGGGGGGAGGTGAACGAGCAGTACTTC; CDR3: CASSRGEVNEQYF
length: 14; size: .; D: .; V: TRBV30; J: TRBJ1-6; DNA: TGTGCCTGGAGTGTCGGGAGCTATCTTCCACCCCTCCACTTT; CDR3: CAWSVGSYLPPLHF
length: 14; size: .; D: .; V: TRBV6-2/TRBV6-3; J: TRBJ2-7; DNA: TGTGCCAGCAGTTTGGGCGGGATTACCCACGAGCAGTACTTC; CDR3: CASSLGGITHEQYF
length: 13; size: once; D: .; V: TRBV6-5; J: TRBJ1-2; DNA: TGTGCCAGCAGTTACTCGAGGGTCAATGGCTACACCTTC; CDR3: CASSYSRVNGYTF
length: 15; size: few; D: .; V: TRBV19; J: TRBJ1-4; DNA: TGTGCCAGTAGTATCCGGACTTCAACTAATGAAAAACTGTTTTTT; CDR3: CASSIRTSTNEKLFF
length: 15; size: .; D: TRBD1; V: TRBV10-2; J: TRBJ1-2; DNA: TGCGCCAGCAGTGAGTCGGGACAGGGCGGCTATGGCTACACCTTC; CDR3: CASSESGQGGYGYTF
length: 18; size: .; D: TRBD2; V: TRBV5-1; J: TRBJ2-1; DNA: TGCGCCAGCAGCTTGGACAGCGTAGCGGGAGGGCTGAACAATGAGCAGTTCTTC; CDR3: CASSLDSVAGGLNNEQFF
length: 17; size: .; D: TRBD1; V: TRBV10-2; J: TRBJ2-7; DNA: TGCGCCAGCAGTGAGTCGTATGGGACAGGGCGAATTTACGAGCAGTACTTC; CDR3: CASSESYGTGRIYEQYF
length: 14; size: .; D: .; V: TRBV19; J: TRBJ1-5; DNA: TGTGCCAGTAGTGTGACACTACAGGGCCCGTCCCAGCATTTT; CDR3: CASSVTLQGPSQHF
length: 14; size: .; D: TRBD1; V: TRBV5-6; J: TRBJ2-4; DNA: TGTGCCAGCAGTTGGACAGGGTCCAAAAACATTCAGTACTTC; CDR3: CASSWTGSKNIQYF
length: 15; size: .; D: TRBD2; V: TRBV6-1; J: TRBJ2-1; DNA: TGTGCCAGCAGTGAAATTAGCGGGGGGTACAATGAGCAGTTCTTC; CDR3: CASSEISGGYNEQFF
length: 15; size: .; D: TRBD1; V: TRBV7-2; J: TRBJ1-2; DNA: TGTGCCAGCAGCCACAACAGGGGGTCTGGCTATGGCTACACCTTC; CDR3: CASSHNRGSGYGYTF
length: 16; size: .; D: TRBD1; V: TRBV6-1; J: TRBJ1-4; DNA: TGTGCCAGCAGTGAAGGACAGGGTGGTAGTCTTGAAAAACTGTTTTTT; CDR3: CASSEGQGGSLEKLFF
length: 16; size: .; D: .; V: TRBV6-1; J: TRBJ1-4; DNA: TGTGCCAGCAGTGAACCGGGGGGATGGACTAATGAAAAACTGTTTTTT; CDR3: CASSEPGGWTNEKLFF
length: 12; size: .; D: .; V: TRBV11-2; J: TRBJ1-1; DNA: TGTGCCAGCAGCTCCGGGGGCACTGAAGCTTTCTTT; CDR3: CASSSGGTEAFF
length: 13; size: once; D: TRBD1; V: TRBV18; J: TRBJ2-5; DNA: TGTGCCAGCTCAGGGGACAGGGTCGAGACCCAGTACTTC; CDR3: CASSGDRVETQYF
length: 12; size: .; D: .; V: TRBV2; J: TRBJ2-1; DNA: TGTGCCAGCAGTCGACTCGGCGGTGAGCAGTTCTTC; CDR3: CASSRLGGEQFF
length: 16; size: .; D: .; V: TRBV7-2; J: TRBJ1-1; DNA: TGTGCCAGCAGCGGTACAGGAAGAACTATGAACACTGAAGCTTTCTTT; CDR3: CASSGTGRTMNTEAFF
length: 13; size: .; D: TRBD1; V: TRBV18; J: TRBJ1-2; DNA: TGTGCCAGCTCACCGACAGGGGTTGAGGGCTACACCTTC; CDR3: CASSPTGVEGYTF
length: 15; size: .; D: TRBD1; V: TRBV27; J: TRBJ1-5; DNA: TGTGCCAGCAGTTTTACGGGACAGCGGTTTCAGCCCCAGCATTTT; CDR3: CASSFTGQRFQPQHF
length: 15; size: .; D: TRBD1; V: TRBV11-2; J: TRBJ2-3; DNA: TGTGCCAGCAGGACCGGGACAGAGCGCACAGATACGCAGTATTTT; CDR3: CASRTGTERTDTQYF
length: 15; size: .; D: .; V: TRBV30; J: TRBJ1-1; DNA: TGTGCCTGGAATAGGGGGGGCCTATCGAACACTGAAGCTTTCTTT; CDR3: CAWNRGGLSNTEAFF
length: 14; size: .; D: TRBD1; V: TRBV18; J: TRBJ1-6; DNA: TGTGCCAGCTCCCGACAGGGGGCTAATTCACCCCTCCACTTT; CDR3: CASSRQGANSPLHF
length: 14; size: .; D: .; V: TRBV2; J: TRBJ1-4; DNA: TGTGCCAGCAGGGAAAGACAGATTAATGAAAAACTGTTTTTT; CDR3: CASRERQINEKLFF
length: 16; size: .; D: TRBD1; V: TRBV4-1; J: TRBJ2-3; DNA: TGCGCCAGCAGCCAGGGGACAGTCGGTTTGGGAGATACGCAGTATTTT; CDR3: CASSQGTVGLGDTQYF
length: 15; size: .; D: TRBD1; V: TRBV6-2/TRBV6-3; J: TRBJ2-1; DNA: TGTGCCAGCAGTTACTCCGGGACAGGGAACCATGAGCAGTTCTTC; CDR3: CASSYSGTGNHEQFF
length: 13; size: .; D: .; V: TRBV5-5; J: TRBJ1-2; DNA: TGTGCCAGCAGCCTAAGGGGGAACTATGGCTACACCTTC; CDR3: CASSLRGNYGYTF
length: 15; size: .; D: .; V: TRBV4-2; J: TRBJ1-5; DNA: TGTGCCAGCAGCCCCGCGGTCACCCTCAATCAGCCCCAGCATTTT; CDR3: CASSPAVTLNQPQHF
length: 13; size: .; D: .; V: TRBV10-3; J: TRBJ2-7; DNA: TGTGCCATCAGTGAGTGGTCCAGCTACGAGCAGTACTTC; CDR3: CAISEWSSYEQYF
length: 14; size: .; D: .; V: TRBV7-8; J: TRBJ1-5; DNA: TGTGCCAGCAGCGAAGGCCGGGAAAATCAGCCCCAGCATTTT; CDR3: CASSEGRENQPQHF
length: 16; size: .; D: .; V: TRBV27; J: TRBJ2-5; DNA: TGTGCCAGCAGTTTATGGGCCGGCGGGGCTGAGGAGACCCAGTACTTC; CDR3: CASSLWAGGAEETQYF
length: 12; size: .; D: .; V: TRBV12-3/TRBV12-4; J: TRBJ1-5; DNA: TGTGCCAGCAGCATCATTAATCAGCCCCAGCATTTT; CDR3: CASSIINQPQHF
length: 14; size: .; D: .; V: TRBV6-5; J: TRBJ2-1; DNA: TGTGCCAGCCGAGCCGAGACAGCCAACCCGGGGGAGTTCTTC; CDR3: CASRAETANPGEFF
length: 15; size: .; D: .; V: TRBV7-8; J: TRBJ2-1; DNA: TGTGCCAGCAGCTTAGTCCCGACAGGCTACAATGAGCAGTTCTTC; CDR3: CASSLVPTGYNEQFF
length: 15; size: .; D: .; V: TRBV5-6; J: TRBJ2-7; DNA: TGTGCCAGCAGCTTTGGTCCACAGACCTCCTACGAGCAGTACTTC; CDR3: CASSFGPQTSYEQYF
length: 14; size: .; D: TRBD1; V: TRBV7-9; J: TRBJ1-3; DNA: TGTGCCAGCAGCTTAGAAGACAGGGTCAACACCATATATTTT; CDR3: CASSLEDRVNTIYF
length: 12; size: .; D: TRBD1; V: TRBV30; J: TRBJ1-1; DNA: TGTGCCTGCGGGACAGGGGCGGCTGAAGCTTTCTTT; CDR3: CACGTGAAEAFF
length: 14; size: .; D: TRBD1; V: TRBV7-9; J: TRBJ1-2; DNA: TGTGCCAGCAGCCTAGATGGGACAGGGGACGGCTACACCTTC; CDR3: CASSLDGTGDGYTF
length: 14; size: .; D: .; V: TRBV19; J: TRBJ1-1; DNA: TGTGCCAGTAGTACCCGGGACAAGAACACTGAAGCTTTCTTT; CDR3: CASSTRDKNTEAFF
length: 14; size: .; D: TRBD2; V: TRBV29-1; J: TRBJ2-1; DNA: TGCAGCGTTGAAACTAGCGGACAATACAATGAGCAGTTCTTC; CDR3: CSVETSGQYNEQFF
length: 13; size: .; D: .; V: TRBV3-1/TRBV3-2; J: TRBJ2-1; DNA: TGTGCCAGCAGCCAAATCGTTACGCGGGAGCAGTTCTTC; CDR3: CASSQIVTREQFF
length: 13; size: .; D: TRBD1; V: TRBV11-2; J: TRBJ1-2; DNA: TGTGCCAGCAGCCTCGACAGGGGCTATGGCTACACCTTC; CDR3: CASSLDRGYGYTF
length: 14; size: .; D: .; V: TRBV28; J: TRBJ1-2; DNA: TGTGCCAGCAGTTTCGTAGGGGATGACTATGGCTACACCTTC; CDR3: CASSFVGDDYGYTF
length: 14; size: .; D: .; V: TRBV7-2; J: TRBJ2-1; DNA: TGTGCCAGCAGCACCGGGGGGCCTAACTATGAGCAGTTCTTC; CDR3: CASSTGGPNYEQFF
length: 15; size: .; D: TRBD1; V: TRBV30; J: TRBJ1-6; DNA: TGTGCCTGTGGTGGGACAGGGGTGCTCAATTCACCCCTCCACTTT; CDR3: CACGGTGVLNSPLHF
length: 13; size: .; D: .; V: TRBV7-9; J: TRBJ1-1; DNA: TGTGCCAGCAGCTTAGACGGGGGGGTGCAAGCTTTCTTT; CDR3: CASSLDGGVQAFF
length: 13; size: .; D: .; V: TRBV25-1; J: TRBJ1-2; DNA: TGTGCCAGCAGGGGAGACAAGCCTTATGGCTACACCTTC; CDR3: CASRGDKPYGYTF
length: 14; size: once; D: .; V: TRBV10-2; J: TRBJ1-1; DNA: TGCGCCAGCAGTGAGGGACAGCGCCGCGAAGAAGCTTTCTTT; CDR3: CASSEGQRREEAFF